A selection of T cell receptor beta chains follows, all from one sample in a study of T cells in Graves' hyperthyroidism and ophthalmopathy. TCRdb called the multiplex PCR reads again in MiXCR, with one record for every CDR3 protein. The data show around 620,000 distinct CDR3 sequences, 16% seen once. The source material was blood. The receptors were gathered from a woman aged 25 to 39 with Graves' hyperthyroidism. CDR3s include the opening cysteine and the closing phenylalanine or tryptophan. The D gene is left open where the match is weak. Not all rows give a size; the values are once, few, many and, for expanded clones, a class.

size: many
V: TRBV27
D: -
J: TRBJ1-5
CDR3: CATSDQPQHF
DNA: TGTGCCACTTCAGATCAGCCCCAGCATTTT

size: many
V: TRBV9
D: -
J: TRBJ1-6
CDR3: CASSVEGRPDSPLHF
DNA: TGTGCCAGCAGCGTAGAGGGACGGCCGGATTCACCCCTCCACTTT

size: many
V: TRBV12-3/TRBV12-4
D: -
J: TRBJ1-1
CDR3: CASSLGRAAPEAFF
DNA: TGTGCCAGCTCTCTAGGTAGGGCCGCTCCCGAAGCTTTCTTT

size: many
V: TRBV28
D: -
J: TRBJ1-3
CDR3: CASIVSSGNTIYF
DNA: TGTGCCAGCATAGTTAGCTCTGGAAACACCATATATTTT

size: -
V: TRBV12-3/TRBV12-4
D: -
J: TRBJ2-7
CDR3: CASSGQFPGEQYF
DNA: TGTGCCAGCTCCGGTCAGTTCCCGGGCGAGCAGTACTTC

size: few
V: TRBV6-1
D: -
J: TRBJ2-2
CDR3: CATKRLDTGELFF
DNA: TGTGCCACAAAACGACTCGACACCGGGGAGCTGTTTTTT

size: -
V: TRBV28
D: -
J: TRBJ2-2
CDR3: CASRGSGTGELFF
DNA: TGTGCCAGCAGGGGAAGTGGCACCGGGGAGCTGTTTTTT

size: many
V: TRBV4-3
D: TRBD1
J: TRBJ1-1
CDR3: CASSQGQGYTEAFF
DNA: TGCGCCAGCAGCCAGGGACAGGGCTATACTGAAGCTTTCTTT

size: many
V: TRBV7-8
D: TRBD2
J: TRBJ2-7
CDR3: CASSLGGGSPYEQYF
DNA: TGTGCCAGCAGCTTAGGGGGCGGGAGCCCGTACGAGCAGTACTTC

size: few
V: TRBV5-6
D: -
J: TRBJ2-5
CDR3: CASSFSIGWGETQYF
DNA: TGTGCCAGCAGCTTTTCTATAGGGTGGGGAGAGACCCAGTACTTC

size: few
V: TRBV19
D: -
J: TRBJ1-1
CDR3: CASSMQGLRNTEAFF
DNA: TGTGCCAGTAGTATGCAGGGCCTGAGGAACACTGAAGCTTTCTTT

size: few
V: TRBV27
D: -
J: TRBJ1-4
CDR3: CASSPVGGENEKLFF
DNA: TGTGCCAGCAGCCCCGTTGGCGGTGAGAATGAAAAACTGTTTTTT

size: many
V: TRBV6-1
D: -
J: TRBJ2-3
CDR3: CASSSFGTSRSTDTQYF
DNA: TGTGCCAGCAGCTCGTTCGGAACTAGCCGAAGCACAGATACGCAGTATTTT

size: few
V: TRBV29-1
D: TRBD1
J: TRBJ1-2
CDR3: CSVRDRGLDGYTF
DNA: TGCAGCGTCCGGGACAGGGGGCTTGATGGCTACACCTTC

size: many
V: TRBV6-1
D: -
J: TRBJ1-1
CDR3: CASSLQELNTEAFF
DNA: TGTGCCAGCAGCCTACAGGAACTGAACACTGAAGCTTTCTTT

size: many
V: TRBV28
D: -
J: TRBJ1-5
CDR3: CASSFRQIQAYSNQPQHF
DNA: TGTGCCAGCAGTTTCAGACAAATCCAGGCTTATAGCAATCAGCCCCAGCATTTT

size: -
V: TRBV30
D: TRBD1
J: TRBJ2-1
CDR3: CAWSTGTGVWNEQFF
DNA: TGTGCCTGGAGTACCGGGACAGGGGTTTGGAATGAGCAGTTCTTC

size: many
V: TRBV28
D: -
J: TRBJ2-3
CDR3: CASSFSGTEFTDTQYF
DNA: TGTGCCAGCAGTTTTTCCGGGACCGAGTTCACAGATACGCAGTATTTT

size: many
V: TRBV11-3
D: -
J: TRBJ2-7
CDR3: CASSLGIRSEQYF
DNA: TGTGCCAGCAGCTTAGGGATCCGGTCCGAGCAGTACTTC

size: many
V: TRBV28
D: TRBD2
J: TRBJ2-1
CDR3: CASSPPSGSYNEQFF
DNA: TGTGCCAGCAGTCCCCCTAGCGGGAGTTACAATGAGCAGTTCTTC

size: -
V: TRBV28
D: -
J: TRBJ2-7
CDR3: CASSKPDRFSYEQYF
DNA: TGTGCCAGCAGTAAGCCGGACAGATTCAGCTACGAGCAGTACTTC

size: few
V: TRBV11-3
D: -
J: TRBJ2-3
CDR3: CASSHGHSTDTQYF
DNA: TGTGCCAGCTCGCACGGACACAGCACAGATACGCAGTATTTT

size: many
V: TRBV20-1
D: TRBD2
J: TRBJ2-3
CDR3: CSALSGLAGQDTQYF
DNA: TGCAGTGCTCTGTCCGGACTAGCGGGACAAGATACGCAGTATTTT

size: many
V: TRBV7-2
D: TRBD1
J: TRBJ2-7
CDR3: CASSPGQVSYEQYF
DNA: TGTGCCAGCAGCCCGGGACAGGTCTCCTACGAGCAGTACTTC

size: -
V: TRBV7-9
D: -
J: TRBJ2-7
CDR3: CASSLGAPGLRVYEQYF
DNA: TGTGCCAGCAGCTTAGGGGCCCCAGGCCTGCGGGTCTACGAGCAGTACTTC

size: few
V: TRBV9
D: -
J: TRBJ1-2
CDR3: CASSLRGLGGYTF
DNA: TGTGCCAGCAGCCTCCGAGGGTTGGGTGGCTACACCTTC

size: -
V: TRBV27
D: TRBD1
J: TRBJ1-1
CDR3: CASRPTGDTEAFF
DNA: TGTGCCAGCAGACCGACAGGGGACACTGAAGCTTTCTTT

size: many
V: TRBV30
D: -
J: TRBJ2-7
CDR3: CAWSDSYEQYF
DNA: TGTGCCTGGAGTGACAGCTACGAGCAGTACTTC

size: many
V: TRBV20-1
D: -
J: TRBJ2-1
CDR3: CSARGTTGYEQFF
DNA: TGCAGTGCTAGAGGGACCACAGGGTATGAGCAGTTCTTC

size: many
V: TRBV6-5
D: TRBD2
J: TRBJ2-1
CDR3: CASSFTSGRALLEQFF
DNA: TGTGCCAGCAGTTTCACTAGCGGGAGGGCCCTACTTGAGCAGTTCTTC

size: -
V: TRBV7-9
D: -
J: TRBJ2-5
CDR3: CASSNSGFREETQYF
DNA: TGTGCCAGCAGCAATTCGGGGTTTAGAGAAGAGACCCAGTACTTC

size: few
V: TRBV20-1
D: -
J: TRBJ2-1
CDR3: CSATRSSYEQFF
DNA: TGCAGTGCTACCCGATCGAGCTATGAGCAGTTCTTC

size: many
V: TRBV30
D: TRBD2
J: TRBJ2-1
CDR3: CAWRGLAGDEQFF
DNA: TGTGCCTGGAGGGGTCTAGCGGGAGATGAGCAGTTCTTC

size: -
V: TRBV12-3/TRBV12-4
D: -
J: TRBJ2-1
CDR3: CASSSRREQFF
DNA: TGTGCCAGCAGCTCTAGACGTGAGCAGTTCTTC

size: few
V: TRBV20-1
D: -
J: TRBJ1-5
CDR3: CSARESLSRINQPQHF
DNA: TGCAGTGCTAGAGAGTCCCTTTCAAGGATCAATCAGCCCCAGCATTTT